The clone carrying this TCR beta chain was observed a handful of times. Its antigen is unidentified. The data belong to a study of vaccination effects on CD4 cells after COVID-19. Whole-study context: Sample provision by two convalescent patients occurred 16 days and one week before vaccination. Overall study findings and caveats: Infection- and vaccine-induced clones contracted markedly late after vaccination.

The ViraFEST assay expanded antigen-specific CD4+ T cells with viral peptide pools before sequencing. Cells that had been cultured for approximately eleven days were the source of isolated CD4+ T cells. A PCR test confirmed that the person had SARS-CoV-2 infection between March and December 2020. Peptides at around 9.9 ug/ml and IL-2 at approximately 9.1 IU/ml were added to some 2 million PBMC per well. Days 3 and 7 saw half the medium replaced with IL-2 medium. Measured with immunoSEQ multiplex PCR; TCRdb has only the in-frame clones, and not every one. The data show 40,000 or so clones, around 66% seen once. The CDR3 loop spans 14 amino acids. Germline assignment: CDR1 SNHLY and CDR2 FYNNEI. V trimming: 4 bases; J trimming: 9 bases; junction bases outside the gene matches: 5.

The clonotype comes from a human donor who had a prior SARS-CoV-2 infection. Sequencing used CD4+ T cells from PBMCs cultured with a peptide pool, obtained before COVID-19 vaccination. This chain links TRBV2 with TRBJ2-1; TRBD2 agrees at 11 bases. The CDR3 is CASSGLAGGGEQFF. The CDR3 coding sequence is TGTGCCAGCAGTGGGCTAGCGGGAGGCGGTGAGCAGTTCTTC.